This T cell receptor (beta chain) came from a study of response to subunit inactivated influenza vaccine. TCRdb passed the RT-PCR reads through MiXCR, listing each CDR3 protein once. The sample has fewer than 750,000 distinct CDR3 sequences, 14% seen once; the top ten hold 11%. The CDR3 runs 17 residues. Germline CDR1 is MNHEY and CDR2 is SMNVEV (reference sequence). After removal of 5 bases from V and 0 bases from J, the junction contained 10 bases not matched to a gene. As to this clonotype: Antigen specificity is unknown.

Points from the study as a whole: The authors suggested that few new T cells are recruited per seasonal influenza vaccination.

This specimen consisted of PBMCs from blood, obtained about 11 days after vaccination. The sequence was collected from a man aged 45-65 years who received an inactivated influenza vaccine. The chain uses TRBV27 and TRBJ2-7, with 10 bases that match TRBD2. In nucleotides, the CDR3 is TGTGCCAGCAGTCCCAAACCGGGACTAGCGTTCTCCTACGAGCAGTACTTC. This sequence encodes CASSPKPGLAFSYEQYF.